This T cell receptor (beta chain) was recorded in a study of cytomegalovirus exposure and HLA in healthy donors. Study details: From about 179 million T cells, an earlier analysis saw approximately 110 million unique TCR beta sequences. Study outcomes and limitations: TCR beta sequences reportedly predicted the HLA-A and HLA-B alleles of most subjects accurately.

In the PCR, 60 Vbeta and 13 Jbeta primers were used. Assay: immunoSEQ multiplex PCR; the TCRdb copy retains only in-frame clones and omits some. The sample consists of roughly 100,000 clones, more than 70% of them appearing once. The CDR3 length is 16 residues. V gave up 5 bases and J gave up 2 bases, with 16 bases separating them. CDR1 MNHEY and CDR2 SMNVEV come from the germline V gene (reference sequence). In its sample, this clone was seen a few times. Its antigen is undetermined. The sequencing sample was made of PBMCs. The chain combines TRBV27 with TRBJ1-5; D uncertain. The receptor comes from a female donor in good health and CMV-seronegative. The CDR3 DNA is TGTGCCAGCAGTGAACTGCGGCCCTCGGGCAATCAGCCCCAGCATTTT. It specifies CASSELRPSGNQPQHF.